The 29 T cell receptor beta chains listed next were all sequenced from one sample in a study of regulatory T cells in long-lasting Graves disease. Specified time point: newly diagnosed GD, antithyroid drugs for less than 3 months. PBMCs were the source of the RNA used for TCR sequencing. Building of the TCR beta libraries involved iRepertoire HTBI primers and Arm-PCR of CDR3 regions. TCRdb called the multiplex PCR reads again in MiXCR, with one record for every CDR3 protein. The data show approximately 210,000 distinct CDR3 sequences, about 18% seen once. The sequenced sample was peripheral blood mononuclear cells (PBMCs), obtained at new diagnosis, from a patient treated with antithyroid drugs. These receptors all stem from a female donor with Graves disease.

This clonotype was observed many times. The chain recombines TRBV20-1 with TRBJ2-7, with TRBD2 matching 14 bases. The V and J ends lost 5 bases and 7 bases, in that order; junction bases with no gene match: 10. This CDR3 region has 15 residues. Per the germline V gene, CDR1 is DFQATT and CDR2 is SNEGSKA (reference sequence). CDR3 nucleotide sequence: TGCAGTGCTTCCGGGACTAGCGGGAGTATGGAAGAGCAGTACTTC. The encoded protein is CSASGTSGSMEEQYF.

About this clonotype itself: Given a much more abundant clone one base away, this may be a read error. This chain uses TRBV28 with TRBJ2-6; maybe TRBD1 (5 bases). Germline lookup yields CDR1 MDHEN and CDR2 SYDVKM. The length of the CDR3 is 15 residues. This chain's CDR3 is CTSSHQGSGANVLTF. In DNA, the CDR3 is TGTACCAGCAGTCATCAGGGCTCTGGGGCCAACGTCCTGACTTTC. The whole variable domain, remainder taken from reference TRBV28 and TRBJ2-6, is DVKVTQSSRYLVKRTGEKVFLECVQDMDHENMFWYRQDPGLGLRLIYFSYDVKMKEKGDIPEGYSVSREKKERFSLILESASTNQTSMYLCTSSHQGSGANVLTFGAGSRLTVL.

This clonotype was found many times. The CDR3 is CASRDTREANYGYTF. The CDR3 DNA follows: TGTGCCAGCAGGGACACCAGGGAGGCTAACTATGGCTACACCTTC. This chain links TRBV12-3 or TRBV12-4 with TRBJ1-2, with D possibly TRBD1 on 5 matching bases. This CDR3 spans 15 amino acids. Trimming left V 6 bases short and J 0 bases short, with 14 bases between.

This clonotype was counted at least ten times. The chain uses TRBV6-1 and TRBJ2-3; D uncertain. This CDR3 contains 12 residues. Germline V CDR1 and CDR2: MNHNS, SASEGT. V lost 2 bases to trimming and J lost 5 bases, with 5 bases between them. CDR3: CASSEIQDTQYF. The CDR3 DNA reads TGTGCCAGCAGTGAAATCCAAGATACGCAGTATTTT.

This clonotype appeared many times. The rearrangement uses TRBV11-3 and TRBJ2-1, with a tentative D call TRBD1 (6 bases). This CDR3 has 14 amino acids. Looked up from germline, CDR1 is SGHNT and CDR2 is YENEEA. The V end was cut by 1 base, the J end by 7 bases, with 11 bases between. The CDR3 spells CASSLGGGSNEQFF. The CDR3 DNA is TGTGCCAGCAGCTTAGGAGGGGGTTCAAATGAGCAGTTCTTC.

This clonotype was observed many times. V gene TRBV20-1 combines with J gene TRBJ2-3; TRBD2 agrees at 8 bases. The germline V gene has CDR1 DFQATT and CDR2 SNEGSKA (reference sequence). V dropped 1 base and J dropped 4; count of bases not matched to a gene: 10. The CDR3 spans 16 residues. For the CDR3, the DNA is TGCAGTGCTAGAGGAGGCGGTCGGGAGGGCTCAGATACGCAGTATTTT. It encodes CSARGGGREGSDTQYF.

Worth noting for this clonotype: A read error is likely here: a far larger clone is one base away. V usage is TRBV11-2 and J usage is TRBJ2-5; 9 bases are a match to TRBD1. This CDR3 spans 16 amino acids. Germline V lookup: CDR1 SGHAT, CDR2 FQNNGV. The CDR3 here is CASSPYAGQGTGGYAF. The CDR3 coding sequence is TGTGCCAGCAGCCCCTACGCGGGACAGGGAACCGGCGGCTACGCCTTC.

The table lists this clonotype with a few counts. The rearrangement joins TRBV20-1 to TRBJ1-4, with TRBD1 matching over 8 bases. Germline V gene data show CDR1 as DFQATT and CDR2 as SNEGSKA (reference sequence). The CDR3 contains 18 residues. V lost 0 bases, J lost 3 bases, and 12 bases stayed unmatched. This CDR3 reads CSARDRLPDRAANEKLFF. The CDR3 DNA reads TGCAGTGCTAGAGATCGCCTCCCGGACAGGGCGGCTAATGAAAAACTGTTTTTT.

The table lists this clonotype with a few counts. This chain uses TRBV5-4 with TRBJ2-1, with D perhaps given as TRBD1 or TRBD2 (5 bases each). Per germline, CDR1 SGHNT and CDR2 YYREEE (reference sequence). V shed 2 bases and J shed 8 bases, with 11 bases lying between them. CDR3 size: 13 residues. This chain's CDR3 is CASSLPGRDEQFF. CDR3 in DNA: TGTGCCAGCAGCTTACCAGGGAGAGATGAGCAGTTCTTC.

This chain links TRBV12-3 or TRBV12-4 with TRBJ2-2; TRBD2 matches at 13 bases. The CDR3 has 17 amino acids. V dropped 5 bases and J dropped 4; count of bases not matched to a gene: 7. CDR3 loop: CASSPLAGGPGTGELFF. The DNA of the CDR3 is TGTGCCAGCAGTCCACTAGCGGGAGGGCCGGGCACCGGGGAGCTGTTTTTT.

A note on this clonotype: A far larger clone differs by one base, so this is likely a read error. This CDR3 fails to terminate in the conserved phenylalanine or tryptophan, so it likely reflects a read error. The rearrangement uses TRBV11-2 and TRBJ2-1, with D perhaps matching TRBD1 (5 bases). V was cut by 5 bases and J by 6 bases, with 11 bases left in between. Germline V gene lookup returns CDR1 SGHAT and CDR2 FQNNGV. The CDR3 consists of 13 residues. CDR3 protein: CASSPGILNEQFV. CDR3 nucleotides: TGTGCCAGCAGCCCAGGGATTCTCAATGAGCAGTTCGTC.

This clonotype was found a few times. The rearrangement joins TRBV20-1 to TRBJ2-1; D is undetermined. The CDR3 runs 14 residues. The germline V gene has CDR1 DFQATT and CDR2 SNEGSKA (reference sequence). V gave up 6 bases and J gave up 5 bases, with 17 bases separating them. This CDR3 reads CSATHPDGNNEQFF. The CDR3, as DNA: TGCAGTGCCACCCACCCGGACGGAAACAATGAGCAGTTCTTC.

Ten or more counts support this clonotype. This chain uses TRBV28 with TRBJ2-7; TRBD1 matches at 9 bases. CDR3 length equals 13 residues. The germline CDR1 and CDR2 sequences are MDHEN and SYDVKM. V trimming: 7 bases; J trimming: 2 bases; junction bases outside the gene matches: 3. CDR3 sequence (DNA): TGTGCCAGCATGGGACAGGGTCCCTACGAGCAGTACTTC. Translation gives CASMGQGPYEQYF. Variable domain in full (rest from reference TRBV28 and TRBJ2-7): DVKVTQSSRYLVKRTGEKVFLECVQDMDHENMFWYRQDPGLGLRLIYFSYDVKMKEKGDIPEGYSVSREKKERFSLILESASTNQTSMYLCASMGQGPYEQYFGPGTRLTVT.

The chain has TRBV9 and TRBJ2-3; D is perhaps TRBD1 or TRBD2 (5 bases each). This CDR3 has 18 amino acids. Deletions cut 4 bases from V and 6 bases from J, with 27 bases between. Per germline, CDR1 SGDLS and CDR2 YYNGEE. CDR3 nucleotide sequence: TGTGCCAGCAGCCCCAGCGCCCTGGTGGGACCAGGTGGGGATACGCAGTATTTT. This translates into CASSPSALVGPGGDTQYF.

This clonotype was seen just once. The rearrangement uses TRBV12-3 or TRBV12-4 and TRBJ1-3, with a possible D match to TRBD1 (5 bases). The CDR3 is 14 amino acids. V was clipped by 3 bases and J by 2 bases, with 8 bases between them. The CDR3 spells CASSFAGTGNTIYF. The DNA of the CDR3 is TGTGCCAGCAGTTTCGCAGGGACTGGAAACACCATATATTTT.

At least ten counts were recorded for this clonotype. The rearrangement uses TRBV15 and TRBJ1-5; D not certain. CDR1 and CDR2 (germline): LNHNV, YYDKDF (reference sequence). V lost 3 bases and J lost 5, with 8 bases in between. The CDR3 is 13 amino acids. The CDR3 reads CATSSATYQPQHF. The CDR3 bases are TGTGCCACCAGCAGTGCCACATATCAGCCCCAGCATTTT.

There are many counts of this clonotype. This sequence joins TRBV9 and TRBJ2-5, with D perhaps being TRBD1 or TRBD2 (5 bases each). Trimming pared 0 bases from V and 7 bases from J, leaving 19 bases between. The CDR3 is 16 amino acids. Germline values: CDR1 SGDLS, CDR2 YYNGEE. The CDR3, as DNA: TGTGCCAGCAGCGTAGACGGGACGGCAGAGATAGGGACCCAGTACTTC. Translated, it gives CASSVDGTAEIGTQYF.

This clonotype was counted at least ten times. The chain couples TRBV27 to TRBJ1-2, with D possibly being TRBD1 (5 bases). This CDR3 is built from 15 residues. The V end was cut by 2 bases, the J end by 7 bases, with 17 bases between. Germline lookup yields CDR1 MNHEY and CDR2 SMNVEV (reference sequence). The CDR3 DNA follows: TGTGCCAGCAGTTTAGGTGGAGGGAGGGGCTTTGGCTACACCTTC. The encoded protein is CASSLGGGRGFGYTF.

This clonotype was seen a single time. The V call is TRBV27, the J call TRBJ1-6; TRBD1 might be the D (5 bases). The CDR3 length is 14 residues. Germline V CDR1 and CDR2: MNHEY, SMNVEV (reference sequence). With 1 base removed from V and 7 bases from J, the gap between germline ends came to 8 bases. The CDR3 region is CASSLFRDNSPLHF. Written as DNA, the CDR3 is TGTGCCAGCAGTTTATTCAGGGACAATTCACCCCTCCACTTT.

Ten or more counts support this clonotype. The chain carries TRBV3-1 and TRBJ2-1; maybe TRBD2 (6 bases). Per germline, CDR1 LGHDT and CDR2 YNNKEL (reference sequence). CDR3 length: 14 residues. V gave up 4 bases and J gave up 3 bases, with 10 bases separating them. The CDR3 nucleotides are TGTGCCAGCAGCCTCCGACTAGACTACAATGAGCAGTTCTTC. This codes for CASSLRLDYNEQFF.

At least ten counts were recorded for this clonotype. The chain links TRBV28 to TRBJ1-5; TRBD1 agrees at 8 bases. V gave up 4 bases and J gave up 5 bases; unmatched junction bases: 4. CDR3 size: 14 residues. Germline values: CDR1 MDHEN, CDR2 SYDVKM. CDR3 sequence (DNA): TGTGCCAGCAGTTGGACAGGGATTGATCAGCCCCAGCATTTT. Its translation: CASSWTGIDQPQHF. Variable domain in full (rest from reference TRBV28 and TRBJ1-5): DVKVTQSSRYLVKRTGEKVFLECVQDMDHENMFWYRQDPGLGLRLIYFSYDVKMKEKGDIPEGYSVSREKKERFSLILESASTNQTSMYLCASSWTGIDQPQHFGDGTRLSIL.

In its sample, this clonotype was seen a few times. This chain links TRBV7-8 with TRBJ1-5; TRBD1 matches 7 bases. Trimming removed 5 bases from V and 6 bases from J; junction bases left unmatched: 4. The CDR3 sequence is 13 residues long. CDR1 and CDR2 from the germline V gene are SGHVS and FQNEAQ. CDR3 in DNA: TGTGCCAGCAGCCCGGGGACAGTTCAGCCCCAGCATTTT. It is translated as CASSPGTVQPQHF.

Only one count was recorded for this clonotype. This chain connects TRBV11-2 to TRBJ1-1; D ambiguous. V was trimmed by 5 bases and J by 0 bases, leaving 10 bases between them. CDR3 size: 14 residues. The germline CDR1 and CDR2 sequences are SGHAT and FQNNGV. Here the CDR3 DNA reads TGTGCCAGCAGCCTTCCCCCGGTGAACACTGAAGCTTTCTTT. Translation: CASSLPPVNTEAFF.

There are many counts of this clonotype. The CDR3 sequence: CASAPLGASTDTQYF. The CDR3 DNA sequence: TGTGCCAGCGCCCCCTTAGGGGCTAGCACAGATACGCAGTATTTT. The chain recombines TRBV6-2 or TRBV6-3 with TRBJ2-3; perhaps TRBD1 as D (5 bases). The CDR3 is made up of 15 amino acids. From germline, CDR1 is MNHEY and CDR2 SVGEGT. Trimming shortened V by 8 bases and J by 0 bases, and 15 bases separated the two germline ends.

Notes on this clonotype: Being one base from a much bigger clone, this may be a read error. The limits of the CDR3 on the DNA are not certain, so only TCRdb's listed CDR3 is given. The chain couples TRBV20-1 to TRBJ2-7; the table's D gene call, TRBD1, was not cross checked with the DNA. Per the germline V gene, CDR1 is DFQATT and CDR2 is SNEGSKA (reference sequence). The CDR3 is 15 residues long, ends included. The CDR3 loop reads CSARFGTGARYERYF.

In its sample, this clonotype was seen many times. This sequence joins TRBV11-2 and TRBJ2-2; D call uncertain. V was clipped by 3 bases and J by 6 bases, with 8 bases between them. This CDR3 is 13 amino acids long. Germline V gene sequence: CDR1 SGHAT, CDR2 FQNNGV. CDR3 bases: TGTGCCAGCAGCTTTTCTTTCCCCGGGGAGCTGTTTTTT. It translates to CASSFSFPGELFF.

The rearrangement links TRBV12-3 or TRBV12-4 to TRBJ2-7, with 14 bases fitting TRBD2. V trimming: 3 bases; J trimming: 3 bases; junction bases outside the gene matches: 13. This CDR3 comprises 19 residues. The CDR3 sequence is CASSFDVKDGTSGSYEQYF. DNA of the CDR3: TGTGCCAGCAGTTTTGACGTCAAGGACGGGACTAGCGGGAGCTACGAGCAGTACTTC.

This clonotype has just a few counts. The rearrangement links TRBV15 to TRBJ1-5; no clear D. V lost 0 bases and J 11 bases, leaving 8 bases between the germline ends. Germline V gives CDR1 LNHNV, CDR2 YYDKDF (reference sequence). This CDR3 comprises 12 residues. As DNA, the CDR3 is TGTGCCACCAGCAGAGATTGGGGTACCCAGCATTTT. Translating it yields CATSRDWGTQHF.

The chain recombines TRBV5-1 with TRBJ2-3; TRBD2 matches at 7 bases. The junction had 4 bases not matched to a gene; V was cut back by 3 bases and J by 0 bases. This CDR3 has 15 residues. Germline V gives CDR1 SGHRS, CDR2 YFSETQ. This chain's CDR3 is CASSWGGPSTDTQYF. CDR3 nucleotides: TGCGCCAGCAGCTGGGGGGGTCCTAGCACAGATACGCAGTATTTT.